The sequence of this TCR beta chain was determined in a study of OX40 agonist ivuxolimab in advanced cancers. Concerning the study at large: The costimulatory receptor OX40 (CD134) was targeted by ivuxolimab, a fully human IgG2 agonistic monoclonal antibody. Intravenous ivuxolimab was administered to patients every 2 weeks at six dose levels: 0.01, 0.1, 0.3, 1.5, 3 and 10 mg/kg. Of the approximately 50 dose-escalation patients, hepatocellular carcinoma was present in roughly 19, melanoma in roughly 15, renal cell carcinoma in 9 and head and neck cancer in 9. In the dose-escalation cohort, more than 75% of patients were male, and the mean age was approximately 60 years, with a range of roughly 23 to 85. Patients were allowed to have had prior anti-PD-1, anti-PD-L1 or anti-CTLA-4 therapy, and more than 30% of the dose-escalation patients had previously received checkpoint inhibitors. Partial responses were achieved by three dose-escalation patients, of whom one had hepatocellular carcinoma and two had cutaneous melanoma. Peripheral TCRbeta sequencing was intended to test whether TCR sequence diversity was altered and clonal T-cell expansion was caused by ivuxolimab. The paper reports the monotherapy dose-escalation portion (N ≈ 50 patients) of the phase I ivuxolimab trial.

Genomic DNA was extracted from sorted cells for sequencing of the TCRbeta CDR3 region. The immunoSEQ Assay was used for sequencing of TCRbeta CDR3 regions. TCRdb stores this immuneACCESS table with in-frame sequences only. Part of the clones is absent; in the studies checked, under half of the shortfall reflects unresolved V genes, and no reason is known for the rest. This sample is represented by under 45,000 clones; around 85% of them were singletons. Clones ranked in the top ten supply 9.5% to 12% of the sample. V is shortened by 5 bases, J by 5 bases, and the region joining them spans 13 bases. From the germline V gene (reference sequence), CDR1 is SEHNR and CDR2 is FQNEAQ. The CDR3 contains 13 residues, cysteine and phenylalanine counted. Only the CDR3 part of the read is kept: 39 bases, read in frame from the first base. Study-level results and caveats: In partial responders in the 0.1-3.0 mg/kg groups, normalized peripheral clonal expansion was found to be among the lowest, especially among CD8+ T cells. Clonal expansion of both CD4+ and CD8+ blood T cells was observed from baseline to week 6 at doses 0.1 to 3.0 mg/kg. Low levels of normalized T-cell clonal expansion were also seen in some nonresponding patients. After ivuxolimab, more expanded clones were found on average in CD8+ T cells than in CD4+ T cells. Which antigens the clonally expanded peripheral T cells were specific for was not determined.

Patients with autoimmune disease history or receiving systemic immunosuppression were excluded from the trial. Peripheral blood for TCR sequencing was collected from all dose cohorts at baseline, on cycle 4 day 1, and on cycle 7 day 1. Samples came from an open-label, multicenter, first-in-human phase I dose-escalation trial of ivuxolimab. Adults with locally advanced or metastatic head and neck squamous cell, hepatocellular, melanoma or renal cell carcinoma were enrolled in the trial. Before TCR sequencing, CD4+ and CD8+ T cells were separately sorted from peripheral blood. Comments on this clone: Its antigen specificity is not known. No clone much larger than this one lies a single base away; base qualities are absent.

The sequence joins TRBV7-9 to TRBJ2-7; TRBD1 is possibly the D segment (6 matching bases). The sample was CD4+ or CD8+ T cells sorted from blood, taken in a trial of the OX40 agonist ivuxolimab. The source is an adult with an advanced solid tumor such as melanoma, head and neck, liver or kidney cancer. The CDR3 amino acid sequence is: CASSPTGFDEQYF. The nucleotide sequence reads TGTGCCAGCAGCCCTACAGGGTTCGACGAGCAGTACTTC.